What follows are 14 T cell receptor beta chains derived from one specimen sequenced in a study of early T cells in non-severe SARS-CoV-2 infection. TCRdb re-called the 5' RACE reads with MiXCR, one entry per CDR3 protein. The data show around 76,000 distinct CDR3 sequences, around 10% seen once. The material sequenced was whole blood. These receptors came from an adult who was a healthcare worker with PCR-confirmed SARS-CoV-2 infection or an uninfected control (not recorded which).

The chain carries TRBV9 and TRBJ2-7; TRBD2 is a possible D gene (6 bases). Deletions cut 4 bases from V and 0 bases from J, with 14 bases between. Germline V gene sequence: CDR1 SGDLS, CDR2 YYNGEE. The CDR3 sequence is 15 residues long. The CDR3 DNA follows: TGTGCCAGCAGCCCGGGACTGTCGGACTCCTACGAGCAGTACTTC. This gives the protein CASSPGLSDSYEQYF.

There are many counts of this clonotype. The chain is built from TRBV19 and TRBJ2-5, with TRBD1 matching over 12 bases. This CDR3 spans 14 amino acids. The germline V gene has CDR1 LNHDA and CDR2 SQIVND (reference sequence). The V and J ends lost 7 bases and 6 bases, in that order; junction bases with no gene match: 6. This CDR3 is CASTRDRGQKTQYF. The CDR3 DNA is TGTGCCAGTACCCGGGACAGGGGGCAAAAGACCCAGTACTTC.

The rearrangement uses TRBV7-2 and TRBJ2-3, with D perhaps TRBD1 or TRBD2 (5 bases each). From germline, CDR1 is SGHTA and CDR2 FQGNSA. V lost 4 bases, J lost 4 bases, and 12 bases lay in between. The CDR3 is made up of 14 amino acids. The CDR3 DNA reads as TGTGCCAGCAGCTCGGGACCAGCTGCAGATACGCAGTATTTT. Protein sequence: CASSSGPAADTQYF.

At least ten counts were recorded for this clonotype. The rearrangement links TRBV6-1 to TRBJ2-7; D perhaps matches TRBD1 (5 bases). This CDR3 region has 13 residues. The V gene's germline CDR1 is MNHNS and CDR2 SASEGT. The V and J ends lost 6 bases and 3 bases respectively, with 12 bases between them. DNA for the CDR3: TGTGCCAGCAGAGGGGCAGGAGACTACGAGCAGTACTTC. Its protein product is CASRGAGDYEQYF.

This clonotype was picked up a small number of times. The chain employs TRBV20-1 and TRBJ1-5, with 10 positions matching TRBD1. The germline CDR1 and CDR2 sequences are DFQATT and SNEGSKA (reference sequence). The CDR3 runs 14 residues. After removal of 5 bases from V and 3 bases from J, the junction contained 4 bases not matched to a gene. For the CDR3, the DNA is TGCAGTGCTCGGACAGGGGGACTCAATCAGCCCCAGCATTTT. Amino acid sequence: CSARTGGLNQPQHF.

The rearrangement links TRBV29-1 to TRBJ1-1; D uncertain. Germline CDR1 and CDR2: SQVTM and ANQGSEA. Trimming shortened V by 5 bases and J by 4 bases, and 14 bases separated the two germline ends. The CDR3 length is 13 residues. CDR3 in DNA: TGCAGCGTTTTCCGGGGAGTAAGCACTGAAGCTTTCTTT. Translating it yields CSVFRGVSTEAFF.

In this sample, this clonotype turned up many times. The chain recombines TRBV7-2 with TRBJ1-3; D ambiguous. The V and J ends lost 1 base and 0 bases respectively, with 13 bases between them. CDR1 is SGHTA, CDR2 FQGNSA, per germline. CDR3 size: 17 residues. The CDR3 bases are TGTGCCAGCAGCTTAGGGACGACACAGAGCTCTGGAAACACCATATATTTT. Translating it yields CASSLGTTQSSGNTIYF.

This clonotype showed up just a few times. CDR3 in amino acids: CASSLVTVRGMGVRNEQFF. Written as DNA, the CDR3 is TGTGCCAGCAGTTTAGTTACGGTGAGAGGTATGGGGGTAAGGAATGAGCAGTTCTTC. The gene calls are TRBV12-3 or TRBV12-4 and TRBJ2-1; either TRBD1 or TRBD2 may supply D (5 bases each). The CDR3 is made up of 19 amino acids. The ends were cut back, 1 base at V and 7 bases at J, with 26 bases in the middle.

This clonotype was detected only a few times. J is TRBJ2-5 and V is TRBV5-1; 7 positions match TRBD1. From germline, CDR1 is SGHRS and CDR2 YFSETQ. Germline trimming cut 4 bases from V and 6 bases from J; bases unmatched to any gene: 9. CDR3 length equals 14 residues. The CDR3 here is CASSPKGARKTQYF. DNA of the CDR3: TGCGCCAGCAGCCCGAAGGGGGCTCGAAAGACCCAGTACTTC.

This clonotype was counted a few times. This sequence joins TRBV15 and TRBJ1-6; no clear D. The CDR3 totals 15 residues. Trimming left V 1 base short and J 10 bases short, with 14 bases between. Germline loops: CDR1 LNHNV, CDR2 YYDKDF (reference sequence). This CDR3 reads CATSRAPGLRSPLHF. The CDR3, as DNA: TGTGCCACCAGCAGAGCGCCGGGCCTCAGATCACCCCTCCACTTT.

In this sample, this clonotype turned up many times. V and J are TRBV10-3 and TRBJ1-6, with D tentatively TRBD1 (5 bases). Trimming cost V 4 bases and J 8 bases, with 12 bases left between them. CDR3 length: 14 residues. Germline lookup yields CDR1 ENHRY and CDR2 SYGVKD. As DNA, the CDR3 is TGTGCCATCAGTGTGGGACGGGAGGATTCACCCCTCCACTTT. Its translation: CAISVGREDSPLHF.

This clonotype was seen repeatedly, ten times or more. The rearrangement links TRBV7-8 to TRBJ2-7, with D possibly being TRBD1 (5 bases). This CDR3 spans 14 amino acids. V gave up 3 bases and J gave up 3 bases, with 12 bases separating them. Germline loops: CDR1 SGHVS, CDR2 FQNEAQ. CDR3 sequence reads: CASSFREGVYEQYF. The CDR3 region has the DNA TGTGCCAGCAGCTTCAGGGAAGGTGTCTACGAGCAGTACTTC.

This clonotype has a count of ten or more. This chain links TRBV12-3 or TRBV12-4 with TRBJ2-6, with D maybe TRBD2 (5 bases). V was pared by 4 bases and J by 2 bases, with 15 bases between. The CDR3 has 17 residues. This chain's CDR3 is CASSWEKGSPGANVLTF. For the CDR3, the DNA is TGTGCCAGCAGTTGGGAGAAGGGTTCACCTGGGGCCAACGTCCTGACTTTC.

This clonotype was seen at least ten times. V and J are TRBV4-1 and TRBJ2-1; D not resolved. Trimming cost V 0 bases and J 7 bases, with 10 bases left between them. This CDR3 is built from 14 residues. Germline V gene data show CDR1 as MGHRA and CDR2 as YSYEKL. The CDR3 is CASSQEIRVNEQFF. Here the CDR3 DNA reads TGCGCCAGCAGCCAAGAGATTCGGGTTAATGAGCAGTTCTTC.